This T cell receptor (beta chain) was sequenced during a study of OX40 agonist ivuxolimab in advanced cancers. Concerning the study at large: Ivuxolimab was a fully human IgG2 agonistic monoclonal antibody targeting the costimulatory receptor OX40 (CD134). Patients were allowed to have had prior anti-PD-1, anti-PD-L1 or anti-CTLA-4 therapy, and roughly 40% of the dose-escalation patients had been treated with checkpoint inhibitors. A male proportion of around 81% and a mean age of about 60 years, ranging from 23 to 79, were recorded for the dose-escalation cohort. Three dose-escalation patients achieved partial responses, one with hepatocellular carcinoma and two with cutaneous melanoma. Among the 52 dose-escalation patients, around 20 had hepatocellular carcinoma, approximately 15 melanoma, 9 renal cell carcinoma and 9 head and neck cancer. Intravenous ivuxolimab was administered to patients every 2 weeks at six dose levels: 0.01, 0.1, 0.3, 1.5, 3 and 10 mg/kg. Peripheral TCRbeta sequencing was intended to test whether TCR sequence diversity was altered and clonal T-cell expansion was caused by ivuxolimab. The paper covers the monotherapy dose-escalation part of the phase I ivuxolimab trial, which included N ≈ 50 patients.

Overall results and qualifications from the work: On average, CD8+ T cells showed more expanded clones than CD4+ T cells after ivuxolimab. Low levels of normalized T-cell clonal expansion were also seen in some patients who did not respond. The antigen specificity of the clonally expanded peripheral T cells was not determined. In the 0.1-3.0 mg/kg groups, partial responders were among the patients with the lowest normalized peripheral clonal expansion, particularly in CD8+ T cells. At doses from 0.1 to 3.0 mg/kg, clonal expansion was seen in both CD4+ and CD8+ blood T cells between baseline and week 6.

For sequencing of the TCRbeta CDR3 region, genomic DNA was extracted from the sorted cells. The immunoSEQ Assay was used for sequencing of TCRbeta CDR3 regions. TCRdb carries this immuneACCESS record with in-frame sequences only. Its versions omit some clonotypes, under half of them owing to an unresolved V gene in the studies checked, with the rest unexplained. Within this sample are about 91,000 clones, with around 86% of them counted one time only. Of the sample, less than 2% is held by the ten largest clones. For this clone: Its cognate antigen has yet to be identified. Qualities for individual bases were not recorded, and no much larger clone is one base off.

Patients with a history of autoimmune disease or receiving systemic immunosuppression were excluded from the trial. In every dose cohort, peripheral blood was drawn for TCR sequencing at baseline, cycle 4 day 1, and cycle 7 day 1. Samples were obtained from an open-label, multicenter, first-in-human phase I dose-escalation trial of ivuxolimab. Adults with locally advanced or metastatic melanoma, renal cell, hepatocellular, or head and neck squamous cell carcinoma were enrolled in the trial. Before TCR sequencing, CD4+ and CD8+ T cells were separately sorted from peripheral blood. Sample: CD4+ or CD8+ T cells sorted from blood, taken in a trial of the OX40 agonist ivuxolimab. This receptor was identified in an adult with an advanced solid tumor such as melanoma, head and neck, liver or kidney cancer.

CDR3 loop: CASTESGRATDTQYF. The sequenced DNA is TGTGCCAGCACAGAAAGCGGGAGGGCCACAGATACGCAGTATTTT. The chain employs TRBV9 and TRBJ2-3, with 10 bases matching TRBD2. From the germline V gene, CDR1 is SGDLS and CDR2 is YYNGEE. V trim: 6 bases; J trim: 2 bases; unmatched bases: 6. Counted from cysteine to phenylalanine, this CDR3 has 15 amino acids. Kept here is only the CDR3 DNA, which spans 45 bases and is read in frame from base 1.